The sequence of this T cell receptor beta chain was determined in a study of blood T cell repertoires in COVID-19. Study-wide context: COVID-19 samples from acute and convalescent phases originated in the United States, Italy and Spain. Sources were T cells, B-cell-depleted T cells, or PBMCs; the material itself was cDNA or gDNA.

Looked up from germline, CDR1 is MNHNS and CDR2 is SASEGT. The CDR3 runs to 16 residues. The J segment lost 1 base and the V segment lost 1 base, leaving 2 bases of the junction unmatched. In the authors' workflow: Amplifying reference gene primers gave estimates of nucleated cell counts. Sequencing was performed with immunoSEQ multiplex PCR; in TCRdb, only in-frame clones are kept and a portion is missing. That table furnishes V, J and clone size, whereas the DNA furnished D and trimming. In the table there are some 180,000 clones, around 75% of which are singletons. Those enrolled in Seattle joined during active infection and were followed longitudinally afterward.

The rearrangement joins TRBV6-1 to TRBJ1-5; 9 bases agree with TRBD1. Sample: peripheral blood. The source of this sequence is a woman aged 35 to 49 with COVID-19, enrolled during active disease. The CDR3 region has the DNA TGTGCCAGCAGTGAAGGGGGACAGGGAAGCAATCAGCCCCAGCATTTT. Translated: CASSEGGQGSNQPQHF.